These 25 T cell receptor beta chains share one sample of origin, sequenced in a study of blood T cell repertoires in COVID-19. Sequencing was performed with immunoSEQ multiplex PCR; in TCRdb, only in-frame clones are kept and a portion is missing. The sample lists about 43,000 clones; about nine tenths were seen once. Sequencing used peripheral blood. Receptors were obtained from a woman older than 75 with active COVID-19.

This clone occurred once. This chain uses TRBV7-2 with TRBJ1-1; 8 bases are a match to TRBD1. The length of the CDR3 is 16 residues. The trim removed 0 bases at V and 5 bases at J, leaving 8 bases unmatched. The germline V gene has CDR1 SGHTA and CDR2 FQGNSA. The CDR3 is CASSLAPGGAYTEAFF. The CDR3 nucleotides are TGTGCCAGCAGCTTAGCGCCAGGGGGCGCTTATACTGAAGCTTTCTTT. The full variable domain, its missing parts supplied by reference TRBV7-2 and TRBJ1-1, is GAGVSQSPSNKVTEKGKDVELRCDPISGHTALYWYRQSLGQGLEFLIYFQGNSAPDKSGLPSDRFSAERTGGSVSTLTIQRTQQEDSAVYLCASSLAPGGAYTEAFFGQGTRLTVV.

The rearrangement uses TRBV7-9 and TRBJ1-2; tentatively, D is TRBD1 (5 bases). CDR3 length equals 13 residues. The ends were cut back, 0 bases at V and 4 bases at J, with 6 bases in the middle. Germline values: CDR1 SEHNR, CDR2 FQNEAQ (reference sequence). CDR3 nucleotides: TGTGCCAGCAGCTTAGCGGGGGGCTATGGCTACACCTTC. Its translation is CASSLAGGYGYTF.

J is TRBJ2-1 and V is TRBV6-6; 11 bases map to TRBD2. In germline, CDR1 is MNHNY, CDR2 SVGAGI (reference sequence). The CDR3 covers 15 residues. Trimming removed 5 bases from V and 7 bases from J; junction bases left unmatched: 7. CDR3 coding DNA: TGTGCCAGCAGTCCTTTACTAGCGGGGGAAAATGAGCAGTTCTTC. This codes for CASSPLLAGENEQFF.

This clone was observed a handful of times. The J gene is TRBJ1-6, the V gene TRBV6-5; D gene ambiguous. The CDR3 consists of 13 residues. The germline V gene encodes CDR1 MNHEY and CDR2 SVGAGI. Trimming took 10 bases from V and 6 from J, leaving 13 bases between them. CDR3 sequence (DNA): TGTGCCATCGCCCGCGGAAGTAATTCACCCCTCCACTTT. Translation gives CAIARGSNSPLHF.

The chain employs TRBV18 and TRBJ2-2; possible D gene TRBD2, 5 bases. CDR1 KGHSH and CDR2 LQKENI come from the germline V gene. CDR3 length equals 13 residues. V was shortened by 5 bases and J by 5 bases, with 9 bases between the two germline ends. The DNA of the CDR3 is TGTGCCAGCTCAAAGTCGGGGACCGGGGAGCTGTTTTTT. As protein: CASSKSGTGELFF.

This chain connects TRBV3-1 (or the pseudogene TRBV3-2) to TRBJ1-5; D gene uncertain. Germline CDR1 is LGHDT and CDR2 is YNNKEL (reference sequence). This CDR3 contains 13 residues. V was clipped by 2 bases and J by 6 bases, with 8 bases between them. Here the CDR3 DNA reads TGTGCCAGCAGCCAACAGGTATCTCAGCCCCAGCATTTT. This encodes CASSQQVSQPQHF.

The chain joins TRBV5-1 to TRBJ2-3; 12 positions agree with TRBD2. The CDR3 sequence is 17 residues long. The ends lost 4 bases at V and 2 bases at J; junction bases unmatched: 8. Germline CDR1 is SGHRS and CDR2 is YFSETQ. Here the CDR3 DNA reads TGCGCCAGCAGCCCTAGACTAGCGGGGGTTCTCACAGATACGCAGTATTTT. Translating gives CASSPRLAGVLTDTQYF.

The chain recombines TRBV6-2 or TRBV6-3 with TRBJ2-7, with 9 bases fitting TRBD1. CDR3 size: 15 residues. V lost 4 bases and J lost 3; bases outside the gene matches: 7. Germline CDR1 MNHEY, CDR2 SVGEGT. The CDR3 reads CASSSAGTGFYEQYF. Written as DNA, the CDR3 is TGTGCCAGCAGTTCCGCCGGGACAGGGTTCTACGAGCAGTACTTC.

V gene TRBV11-2 combines with J gene TRBJ2-3; 10 bases are a match to TRBD2. There are 16 residues in the CDR3. CDR1 SGHAT and CDR2 FQNNGV come from the germline V gene. The V and J ends lost 6 bases and 1 base, in that order; junction bases with no gene match: 7. The CDR3 sequence: CASRPFLAGGTDTQYF. DNA for the CDR3: TGTGCCAGCAGGCCTTTTCTAGCGGGGGGCACAGATACGCAGTATTTT.

V and J are TRBV9 and TRBJ2-1; 9 bases agree with TRBD1. The junction had 6 bases not matched to a gene; V was cut back by 5 bases and J by 9 bases. Germline lookup yields CDR1 SGDLS and CDR2 YYNGEE. This CDR3 is built from 13 residues. The CDR3 reads CASRQGAGSEQFF. DNA of the CDR3: TGTGCCAGCAGACAGGGGGCGGGAAGTGAGCAGTTCTTC.

The chain carries TRBV27 and TRBJ1-1; D is possibly TRBD1 (5 bases). The length of the CDR3 is 14 residues. Germline CDR1 is MNHEY and CDR2 is SMNVEV (reference sequence). V lost 2 bases and J lost 0, with 7 bases in between. CDR3 DNA sequence: TGTGCCAGCAGTTTAGGAGGGGTGAACACTGAAGCTTTCTTT. Protein sequence: CASSLGGVNTEAFF.

The chain has TRBV7-9 and TRBJ1-5, with TRBD1 as a possible D gene (5 bases). From germline, CDR1 is SEHNR and CDR2 FQNEAQ (reference sequence). V gave up 6 bases and J gave up 9 bases, with 9 bases separating them. The CDR3 extends over 11 amino acids. As DNA, the CDR3 is TGTGCCAGCAGAGGGGTTGGGCCCCAGCATTTT. Protein: CASRGVGPQHF. Based on the CDR3 plus reference TRBV7-9 and TRBJ1-5, the full variable domain is DTGVSQNPRHKITKRGQNVTFRCDPISEHNRLYWYRQTLGQGPEFLTYFQNEAQLEKSRLLSDRFSAERPKGSFSTLEIQRTEQGDSAMYLCASRGVGPQHFGDGTRLSIL.

CDR3 DNA sequence: TGCGCCAGCAGCTTGGAGACAGGGGGCTACAATGAGCAGTTCTTC. This translates into CASSLETGGYNEQFF. The V and J genes are TRBV5-1 and TRBJ2-1; 9 positions agree with TRBD1. The CDR3 is made up of 15 amino acids. CDR1 SGHRS and CDR2 YFSETQ come from the germline V gene. The V gene end was trimmed by 0 bases and the J gene end by 3 bases; junction bases not matched to a gene: 1.

This chain connects TRBV11-2 to TRBJ2-1; D call uncertain. The length of the CDR3 is 15 residues. Trimming left V 5 bases short and J 0 bases short, with 11 bases between. CDR1 and CDR2 from the germline V gene are SGHAT and FQNNGV. In DNA form, the CDR3 reads TGTGCCAGCAGCCCCCTGTCCAGCTCCTACAATGAGCAGTTCTTC. Translation: CASSPLSSSYNEQFF.

The J gene is TRBJ2-5, the V gene TRBV6-6, with TRBD1 matching over 8 bases. This CDR3 contains 14 residues. V was pared by 2 bases and J by 1 base, with 0 bases of the junction left unmatched. Germline V gene data show CDR1 as MNHNY and CDR2 as SVGAGI (reference sequence). The CDR3 loop is CASSYGQGQETQYF. In nucleotides, the CDR3 is TGTGCCAGCAGTTACGGACAGGGCCAAGAGACCCAGTACTTC.

The chain is built from TRBV12-3 or TRBV12-4 and TRBJ1-5, with D unclear. This CDR3 is 13 amino acids long. The V gene lost 3 bases and the J gene lost 5 bases, with 8 bases spanning the gap. CDR3 residues: CASSLSEDQPQHF. The CDR3 DNA sequence: TGTGCCAGCAGTTTGTCCGAGGATCAGCCCCAGCATTTT.

V is TRBV6-2 or TRBV6-3 and J is TRBJ2-7; D may be TRBD1 (6 bases). V lost 5 bases, J lost 4 bases, and 18 bases lay in between. The CDR3 extends over 15 amino acids. The germline V gene encodes CDR1 MNHEY and CDR2 SVGEGT. CDR3 bases: TGTGCCAGCAGTCAATGGTTTGGACAGTCATACGAGCAGTACTTC. This gives the protein CASSQWFGQSYEQYF.

The chain uses TRBV4-2 and TRBJ1-2, with D unclear. The CDR3 contains 14 residues. Germline CDR1 is LGHNA and CDR2 is YNFKEQ. V lost 7 bases and J 7 bases, leaving 19 bases between the germline ends. This CDR3 is CASNRREVGAGYTF. CDR3 in DNA: TGTGCCAGCAATAGACGGGAAGTAGGTGCTGGCTACACCTTC.

V gene TRBV12-3 or TRBV12-4 combines with J gene TRBJ2-5, with D hard to call. The CDR3 sequence is 13 residues long. Trimming pared 1 base from V and 4 bases from J, leaving 7 bases between. Here the CDR3 DNA reads TGTGCCAGCAGTTTAGGTTGGGCAGAGACCCAGTACTTC. Protein product: CASSLGWAETQYF.

This clone was seen only once. Germline is not matched at one junction end, which may reflect a read error. This chain joins TRBV6-2 or TRBV6-3 and TRBJ1-2; D is perhaps TRBD1 (6 bases). The CDR3 loop spans 13 amino acids. Germline CDR1 is MNHEY and CDR2 is SVGEGT. CDR3 protein: CASSYRGPGQRAF. The CDR3 nucleotides read TGTGCCAGCAGTTATAGGGGACCGGGACAACGCGCCTTC.

The chain recombines TRBV4-2 with TRBJ2-7; a possible D gene is TRBD2 (6 bases). The V end was cut by 1 base, the J end by 2 bases, with 15 bases between. Germline loops: CDR1 LGHNA, CDR2 YNFKEQ. The CDR3 totals 16 residues. In nucleotides, the CDR3 is TGTGCCAGCAGCCAAGTGCAAGGGGACTCTCCCTACGAGCAGTACTTC. It translates to CASSQVQGDSPYEQYF.

The CDR3 here is CASSLAGGIGQETQYF. The CDR3 DNA follows: TGTGCCAGCAGCTTGGCCGGGGGGATAGGCCAAGAGACCCAGTACTTC. The V call is TRBV5-6, the J call TRBJ2-5, with 7 nucleotides matching TRBD2. The CDR3 totals 16 residues. J gave up 1 base and V 0 bases, and 6 bases lay outside the gene matches. The germline V gene encodes CDR1 SGHDT and CDR2 YYEEEE. Based on the CDR3 plus reference TRBV5-6 and TRBJ2-5, the full variable domain is DAGVTQSPTHLIKTRGQQVTLRCSPKSGHDTVSWYQQALGQGPQFIFQYYEEEERQRGNFPDRFSGHQFPNYSSELNVNALLLGDSALYLCASSLAGGIGQETQYFGPGTRLLVL.

V usage is TRBV5-6 and J usage is TRBJ2-5, with 8 bases aligning to TRBD1. The germline gives CDR1 SGHDT, CDR2 YYEEEE. The CDR3 is made up of 15 amino acids. V dropped 5 bases and J dropped 7; count of bases not matched to a gene: 13. CDR3 DNA sequence: TGTGCCAGCAGTCCGAGGACAGGGTCGGTGGGGACCCAGTACTTC. It specifies CASSPRTGSVGTQYF. The whole variable domain, remainder taken from reference TRBV5-6 and TRBJ2-5, is DAGVTQSPTHLIKTRGQQVTLRCSPKSGHDTVSWYQQALGQGPQFIFQYYEEEERQRGNFPDRFSGHQFPNYSSELNVNALLLGDSALYLCASSPRTGSVGTQYFGPGTRLLVL.

J is TRBJ2-7 and V is TRBV2; D perhaps matches TRBD1 (5 bases). This CDR3 is 12 amino acids long. Germline lookup yields CDR1 SNHLY and CDR2 FYNNEI. Trimming took 5 bases from V and 6 from J, leaving 11 bases between them. The CDR3 protein is CASSTIRVEQYF. Written as DNA, the CDR3 is TGTGCCAGCAGTACAATCAGGGTCGAGCAGTACTTC.

V and J are TRBV7-9 and TRBJ1-4, with 9 nucleotides matching TRBD1. Trimming at V came to 5 bases and at J to 7 bases, leaving 8 bases not matched to a gene. The CDR3 runs to 15 residues. CDR1 and CDR2 (germline): SEHNR, FQNEAQ (reference sequence). CDR3 in DNA: TGTGCCAGCAGCCCAAGGACAGGGGAGGGTGAAAAACTGTTTTTT. Residues: CASSPRTGEGEKLFF.